This T cell receptor (beta chain) was documented in a study of regulatory T cells in long-lasting Graves disease. Study findings and constraints: Sharing of public clonotypes was greater in persistent patients (approximately 2,700) than in new patients (roughly 970).

CDR1 and CDR2 (germline): SEHNR, FQNEAQ (reference sequence). The CDR3 sequence is 10 residues long. V was trimmed by 8 bases and J by 5 bases, leaving 4 bases between them. Assembly of TCR beta libraries relied on iRepertoire HTBI primers together with Arm-PCR of CDR3 regions. TCRdb reanalysed the multiplex PCR reads using MiXCR and keeps one entry per CDR3 protein. This repertoire shows roughly 610,000 distinct CDR3 sequences, about 16% found once; its top ten account for around 13%. Specified time point: newly diagnosed GD, antithyroid drugs for less than 3 months. RNA isolated from PBMCs was used to make the TCR library. In its sample, this clonotype was seen many times. Antigen specificity is unknown. The sample also formed part of further work on T cells in Graves' hyperthyroidism and ophthalmopathy.

Sequencing used peripheral blood mononuclear cells (PBMCs), obtained at new diagnosis, from a patient treated with antithyroid drugs. This chain links TRBV7-9 with TRBJ2-1; D is unresolved. The source is a man between 18 and 29 years old with Graves disease. The CDR3 protein is CASGDNEQFF. The CDR3 coding sequence is TGTGCCAGCGGTGACAATGAGCAGTTCTTC.